This TCR beta chain was recovered during a study of shared clonotypes between healthy human individuals. Measured with immunoSEQ multiplex PCR; TCRdb has only the in-frame clones, and not every one. The repertoire consists of roughly 2,300,000 clones, with under 95% occurring once and the leading ten covering around 0.4%. Looked up from germline, CDR1 is SQVTM and CDR2 is ANQGSEA. This CDR3 spans 16 amino acids. With 3 bases clipped from V and 0 bases from J, the junction kept 9 bases outside the gene matches. The chain couples TRBV29-1 to TRBJ2-3; 7 nucleotides line up with TRBD2. The source of this sequence is a man younger than 35 in good health. Some clones in this sample may be carry-over from other donors' samples. The specimen sequenced was naive CD4+ T cells from PBMCs. Subset specified: CD45RA+ positively selected. The CDR3 DNA reads TGCAGCGTTGATAAGAGACAGCGGGACAGCACAGATACGCAGTATTTT. Its protein is CSVDKRQRDSTDTQYF.